This TCR beta chain was found in a study of cytotoxic CD8 clonotypes in ibrutinib-treated CLL. In the study overall: The sample average was approximately 260,000 productive templates and 85,000 to 100,000 productive rearrangements. General study points: Clonality at baseline surpassed age-matched healthy donors and tracked circulating CD8+ T-cell counts. Sample timing was unmatched between remission and later-progressing patients; lymph nodes unstudied.

The germline V gene has CDR1 SGDLS and CDR2 YYNGEE. The CDR3 is 15 residues long. With 0 bases removed from V and 2 bases from J, the gap between germline ends came to 10 bases. The intended depth for sequencing was 1 in 200,000 to 1 in 1 million T cells. Assay: immunoSEQ multiplex PCR; the TCRdb copy retains only in-frame clones and omits some. This table holds around 310,000 clones, about 80% found once. Comments on this clone: The antigen remains unidentified.

Sample: PBMCs, taken before ibrutinib treatment. The sequence was collected from a human donor with chronic lymphocytic leukemia. The chain uses TRBV9 and TRBJ2-3; D perhaps matches TRBD2 (5 bases). CDR3 nucleotides: TGTGCCAGCAGCGTAGGCCTAGCCCCCACAGATACGCAGTATTTT. This translates into CASSVGLAPTDTQYF.